The TCR beta chain under discussion was sequenced for a study of read filtering for tumor transcriptome and immune sequencing. Study context: TCR-mapped reads were about 3.5 to 10.27 million with IR-seq versus roughly 80 to 1,300 with RNA-seq.

This CDR3 has 17 residues. The germline V gene encodes CDR1 SGHAT and CDR2 FQNNGV. Unmatched junction bases numbered 13, after V lost 4 bases and J lost 4 bases. From roughly 390 ng of RNA, a library with molecular barcoded alpha/delta and beta/gamma adaptors was made. Using its own MiXCR run on the reads, TCRdb lists one record per CDR3 protein. The profile covers about 57,000 distinct CDR3 sequences, with about 20% appearing a single time and 17% taken by the ten largest. This clonotype was picked up many times. The sequence was obtained from a donor at least 40 years old with multiple myeloma. The gene calls are TRBV11-2 and TRBJ1-2; 9 bases are shared with TRBD1. Sequencing was carried out using a population of CD138-negative cells sorted from bone marrow. The CDR3 bases are TGTGCCAGCAGCTCACCCCCCCCGGGACAGGGCGGCTATGGCTACACCTTC. Translation gives CASSSPPPGQGGYGYTF. Together with reference TRBV11-2 and TRBJ1-2, the CDR3 gives the full variable domain: EAGVAQSPRYKIIEKRQSVAFWCNPISGHATLYWYQQILGQGPKLLIQFQNNGVVDDSQLPKDRFSAERLKGVDSTLKIQPAKLEDSAVYLCASSSPPPGQGGYGYTFGSGTRLTVV.